Shown below are 24 T cell receptor beta chains from a single sample sequenced in a study of beta chain features in type 1 diabetes. Whole-study findings and limits: Among patients with Type 1 diabetes, TCRB CDR3s were moderately but significantly shorter in every one of the four CD4+ subsets.

Investigators reverse transcribed all isolated RNA, so they sequenced expressed TCRB transcripts. The protocol was immunoSEQ multiplex PCR, while the TCRdb copy is restricted to in-frame clones and leaves out a portion. The sample lists hundreds of thousands of clones; around 15% were seen once. Their target antigens are unknown. Sequencing was done on a sample of naive CD4+ T cells from blood. The receptors stem from a young man with type 1 diabetes.

The chain uses TRBV5-6 and TRBJ1-2, with TRBD1 as a possible D gene (6 bases). CDR3 length equals 13 residues. The germline V gene encodes CDR1 SGHDT and CDR2 YYEEEE. V was trimmed by 5 bases and J by 8 bases, leaving 16 bases between them. Here the CDR3 DNA reads TGTGCCAGCAGACCCGCAGGGGTTGAAGGCTACACCTTC. As protein: CASRPAGVEGYTF.

This clone was counted only a few times. The V call is TRBV5-1, the J call TRBJ2-5, with 9 bases that match TRBD2. The CDR3 is made up of 16 amino acids. V lost 5 bases, J lost 2 bases, and 10 bases stayed unmatched. Germline V gene sequence: CDR1 SGHRS, CDR2 YFSETQ. This chain's CDR3 is CASRELERGVQETQYF. CDR3 nucleotide sequence: TGCGCCAGCAGGGAATTGGAGCGGGGGGTACAAGAGACCCAGTACTTC.

The chain links TRBV10-3 to TRBJ1-1; D ambiguous. CDR3 length equals 13 residues. V gave up 8 bases and J gave up 3 bases, with 13 bases separating them. CDR1 is ENHRY and CDR2 is SYGVKD in the germline V gene. The CDR3 DNA reads TGTGCCATCGGCGGGGAAGGTGACACTGAAGCTTTCTTT. This codes for CAIGGEGDTEAFF.

V is TRBV28 and J is TRBJ1-6, with a weak D call TRBD1 (5 bases). Trimming pared 5 bases from V and 7 bases from J, leaving 15 bases between. Germline CDR1 and CDR2: MDHEN and SYDVKM. CDR3 length: 15 residues. CDR3 DNA: TGTGCCAGCAGTCCCCGGGGGGGGTGGAATTCACCCCTCCACTTT. Encoded protein: CASSPRGGWNSPLHF. The full variable domain, with the rest looked up from reference TRBV28 and TRBJ1-6, is DVKVTQSSRYLVKRTGEKVFLECVQDMDHENMFWYRQDPGLGLRLIYFSYDVKMKEKGDIPEGYSVSREKKERFSLILESASTNQTSMYLCASSPRGGWNSPLHFGNGTRLTVT.

This chain joins TRBV4-2 and TRBJ2-2; 10 nucleotides align to TRBD2. The J segment lost 6 bases and the V segment lost 3 bases, leaving 13 bases of the junction unmatched. Germline V gene sequence: CDR1 LGHNA, CDR2 YNFKEQ. This CDR3 region has 18 residues. This CDR3 is CASSHPVVASGGSGELFF. The CDR3 DNA is TGTGCCAGCAGCCATCCGGTAGTGGCTAGCGGGGGATCCGGGGAGCTGTTTTTT.

J is TRBJ2-7 and V is TRBV5-1; D remains unclear. CDR1 and CDR2 from the germline V gene are SGHRS and YFSETQ. The CDR3 is made up of 14 amino acids. The ends were cut back, 0 bases at V and 0 bases at J, with 7 bases in the middle. CDR3 region: CASSLGAYSYEQYF. In DNA form, the CDR3 reads TGCGCCAGCAGCTTGGGGGCCTACTCCTACGAGCAGTACTTC.

The chain is built from TRBV5-4 and TRBJ1-1; no clear D gene. This CDR3 comprises 12 residues. The V gene lost 5 bases and the J gene lost 0 bases, with 5 bases spanning the gap. Germline assignment: CDR1 SGHNT and CDR2 YYREEE (reference sequence). The CDR3 reads CASRGVNTEAFF. In nucleotides, the CDR3 is TGTGCCAGCAGGGGAGTGAACACTGAAGCTTTCTTT.

This sequence joins TRBV28 and TRBJ1-5; D uncertain. V shed 8 bases and J shed 5 bases, with 19 bases lying between them. Looked up from germline, CDR1 is MDHEN and CDR2 is SYDVKM. The CDR3 sequence is 15 residues long. DNA of the CDR3: TGTGCCAGCTCTCGAACCGGGTGGACGGATCAGCCCCAGCATTTT. This translates into CASSRTGWTDQPQHF.

The V and J genes are TRBV11-2 and TRBJ1-2, with 9 bases that match TRBD1. V dropped 5 bases and J dropped 8; count of bases not matched to a gene: 12. Per the germline V gene, CDR1 is SGHAT and CDR2 is FQNNGV. The CDR3 runs to 15 residues. The CDR3 DNA sequence: TGTGCCAGCAGCCTAACGGACAGGGGATCGGGCGGCTACACCTTC. Translation gives CASSLTDRGSGGYTF.

Only a few counts were recorded for this clone. This chain joins TRBV2 and TRBJ2-7, with D perhaps TRBD2 (6 bases). With 4 bases removed from V and 2 bases from J, the gap between germline ends came to 12 bases. Germline-derived CDR1 and CDR2 are SNHLY and FYNNEI. CDR3 length: 14 amino acids. The CDR3, as DNA: TGTGCCAGCAGTGCCGGGACGGGAGCCTACGAGCAGTACTTC. Translated, it gives CASSAGTGAYEQYF.

The chain links TRBV4-1 to TRBJ2-5; 7 bases fit TRBD2. This CDR3 is built from 17 residues. With 0 bases clipped from V and 2 bases from J, the junction kept 9 bases outside the gene matches. CDR1 MGHRA and CDR2 YSYEKL come from the germline V gene. The CDR3 region has the DNA TGCGCCAGCAGCCAAGAGTTGACAACCGGGGGGCAAGAGACCCAGTACTTC. It encodes CASSQELTTGGQETQYF.

This clone was recorded a few times. The genes are TRBV5-6 and TRBJ1-4; weak D call: TRBD1 (6 bases). Trimming removed 4 bases at V and 10 bases at J, with 20 bases between. The CDR3 sequence is 15 residues long. CDR1 and CDR2 (germline): SGHDT, YYEEEE. Here the CDR3 DNA reads TGTGCCAGCAGCCCCCGGCGGACAGCCATCGGAAAACTGTTTTTT. Residues: CASSPRRTAIGKLFF.

This clone was counted a few times. CDR3 region: CASSSGQLTEAFF. CDR3 sequence (DNA): TGTGCCAGCAGCTCTGGGCAGCTAACTGAAGCTTTCTTT. The chain has TRBV7-2 and TRBJ1-1; the D is unclear. Germline loops: CDR1 SGHTA, CDR2 FQGNSA. The CDR3 covers 13 residues. Trimming left V 4 bases short and J 5 bases short, with 11 bases between.

This clone was counted only a few times. Other DNA sequences in the same sample also yield this CDR3. The rearrangement links TRBV7-9 to TRBJ1-1; TRBD1 agrees at 9 bases. The V segment lost 4 bases and the J segment 3 bases; nucleotides outside the gene matches: 0. CDR1 and CDR2 from the germline V gene are SEHNR and FQNEAQ (reference sequence). The CDR3 is made up of 13 amino acids. CDR3 residues: CASSWDRDTEAFF. The CDR3 DNA is TGTGCCAGCAGCTGGGACAGGGACACTGAAGCTTTCTTT. The variable domain in full, completed from reference TRBV7-9 and TRBJ1-1, reads DTGVSQNPRHKITKRGQNVTFRCDPISEHNRLYWYRQTLGQGPEFLTYFQNEAQLEKSRLLSDRFSAERPKGSFSTLEIQRTEQGDSAMYLCASSWDRDTEAFFGQGTRLTVV.

This clone was counted a few times. V and J are TRBV19 and TRBJ2-6, with 10 bases identical to TRBD1. The CDR3 is 18 residues long. Per germline, CDR1 LNHDA and CDR2 SQIVND (reference sequence). The ends lost 5 bases at V and 0 bases at J; junction bases unmatched: 7. The CDR3 is CASSGGQGGPSGANVLTF. DNA of the CDR3: TGTGCCAGTAGTGGCGGACAGGGGGGTCCCTCTGGGGCCAACGTCCTGACTTTC.

The chain carries TRBV30 and TRBJ1-2; D gene ambiguous. V was shortened by 4 bases and J by 8 bases, with 14 bases between the two germline ends. The CDR3 is 12 amino acids. CDR1 is GTSNPN and CDR2 is SVGIG in the germline V gene (reference sequence). The CDR3 protein is CAWTVGLLGYTF. The CDR3 DNA follows: TGTGCCTGGACCGTCGGACTTCTGGGCTACACCTTC.

This chain uses TRBV7-9 with TRBJ2-1, with TRBD2 matching 11 bases. Germline V CDR1 and CDR2: SEHNR, FQNEAQ (reference sequence). Unmatched junction bases numbered 6, after V lost 7 bases and J lost 7 bases. CDR3 length equals 14 residues. The CDR3 here is CASNPLAGENEQFF. The CDR3 bases are TGTGCCAGCAACCCACTAGCGGGGGAAAATGAGCAGTTCTTC.

This clone was counted a few times. The chain joins TRBV4-1 to TRBJ2-7; TRBD1 matches 12 bases. Germline V gives CDR1 MGHRA, CDR2 YSYEKL. The length of the CDR3 is 16 residues. The ends lost 1 base at V and 6 bases at J; junction bases unmatched: 7. As DNA, the CDR3 is TGCGCCAGCAGCCAAGTGGGGGACAGGGGGCCGGGCGAGCAGTACTTC. Protein product: CASSQVGDRGPGEQYF.

The chain is built from TRBV14 and TRBJ1-6; D not certain. Germline V gene lookup returns CDR1 SGHDN and CDR2 FVKESK. The germline V and J ends were trimmed by 5 bases and 6 bases, with 11 bases remaining between them. This CDR3 has 14 residues. CDR3 amino acids: CASSELAGNSPLHF. In DNA form, the CDR3 reads TGTGCCAGCAGCGAGCTAGCGGGTAATTCACCCCTCCACTTT.

The chain employs TRBV28 and TRBJ2-1; TRBD2 might be the D (5 bases). CDR3 length: 15 amino acids. V was shortened by 5 bases and J by 2 bases, with 13 bases between the two germline ends. Germline V lookup: CDR1 MDHEN, CDR2 SYDVKM. CDR3: CASSPPRRTYNEQFF. In nucleotides, the CDR3 is TGTGCCAGCAGTCCACCCCGGAGGACCTACAATGAGCAGTTCTTC. Together with reference TRBV28 and TRBJ2-1, the CDR3 gives the full variable domain: DVKVTQSSRYLVKRTGEKVFLECVQDMDHENMFWYRQDPGLGLRLIYFSYDVKMKEKGDIPEGYSVSREKKERFSLILESASTNQTSMYLCASSPPRRTYNEQFFGPGTRLTVL.

This clone was detected a few times. The chain joins TRBV21-1 to TRBJ1-5; TRBD1 reflects the table's D call only, with no check against the DNA. TRBV21-1 is assigned pseudogene status. The CDR3 is 15 residues long. DNA for the CDR3: TGTGCCAGCACCTGGGACAGGGGGCGGGGTCAGCCCCAGCATTTT. This gives the protein CASTWDRGRGQPQHF.

The chain links TRBV27 to TRBJ2-3, with 7 positions matching TRBD2. V was clipped by 3 bases and J by 5 bases; unmatched bases: 11. CDR3 length equals 16 residues. CDR1 and CDR2 from the germline V gene are MNHEY and SMNVEV (reference sequence). CDR3 region: CASSLERGPGGDTQYF. For the CDR3, the DNA is TGTGCCAGCAGTTTGGAGCGGGGCCCCGGGGGAGATACGCAGTATTTT.

The V call is TRBV12-5, the J call TRBJ2-4; D ambiguous. With 6 bases removed from V and 0 bases from J, the gap between germline ends came to 12 bases. The germline V gene has CDR1 LGHNT and CDR2 FRNRAP. The CDR3 spans 15 residues. As DNA, the CDR3 is TGTGCTAGTGGCCCATTAACCCTAGCCAAAAACATTCAGTACTTC. This gives the protein CASGPLTLAKNIQYF.

This clone was detected a few times. The V call is TRBV10-2, the J call TRBJ2-4, with no clear D. Looked up from germline, CDR1 is WSHSY and CDR2 is SAAADI. With 1 base removed from V and 1 base from J, the gap between germline ends came to 8 bases. This CDR3 is 15 amino acids long. DNA of the CDR3: TGCGCCAGCAGTGAGTGGTTTGTGGCCAAAAACATTCAGTACTTC. This codes for CASSEWFVAKNIQYF.